This T cell receptor beta chain appears in the sequencing data of a study of regulatory T cells in long-lasting Graves disease. Study results and caveats: It was in persistent disease that TRBV28, TRBJ1-2 and TRBJ2-5 were favored. Patients with persistent disease shared around 2,700 public clonotypes, outpacing the roughly 970 shared by new patients.

V lost 3 bases, J lost 6 bases, and 9 bases lay in between. Germline assignment: CDR1 MNHGY and CDR2 SVAAGI. CDR3 length: 13 amino acids. Time point: persistent/refractory GD, antithyroid drugs over 5 years with positive TRAb. The authors made the TCR library using RNA they extracted from PBMCs. As regards this clonotype: Its target is not known. A read error may be the cause here, since a much bigger clone is one base away.

Arm-PCR of CDR3 regions and iRepertoire HTBI primers were the basis on which TCR beta libraries were built. TCRdb processed the multiplex PCR reads anew with MiXCR; each CDR3 protein has one entry. The data contain over 450,000 distinct CDR3 sequences, roughly a fifth of them singletons. The material sequenced was peripheral blood mononuclear cells (PBMCs), taken when the disease was refractory, from a patient treated with antithyroid drugs. The chain has TRBV6-9 and TRBJ1-5, with a tentative D call TRBD1 (5 bases). The TCR originated in a female donor with Graves disease. In DNA, the CDR3 is TGTGCCAGCAGTTACGAGGGGTGTCAGCCCCAGCATTTT. Its translation is CASSYEGCQPQHF.